This TCR beta chain was documented in a study of cytomegalovirus exposure and HLA in healthy donors. This PCR relied on a set of 60 Vbeta primers and 13 Jbeta primers. The data were produced by immunoSEQ multiplex PCR, yet TCRdb's version contains in-frame clones alone and is incomplete. Here the sample spans some 160,000 clones, 77% being singletons. The V gene's germline CDR1 is SQVTM and CDR2 ANQGSEA. The CDR3 contains 15 residues. The ends lost 6 bases at V and 3 bases at J; junction bases unmatched: 6. General study results and limits: In an earlier analysis, in under 700 donors, most V segments appeared productive either ~87% or ~30% of the time.

In the case of this clone: Its antigen is not known.

Sequences were obtained from PBMCs. V is TRBV29-1 and J is TRBJ2-2; 11 nucleotides agree with TRBD1. This sequence was found in a woman aged 25 to 39 in good health and CMV-seronegative. CDR3 loop: CSVRDRGLDTGELFF. CDR3 DNA sequence: TGCAGCGTGAGGGACAGGGGGTTGGACACCGGGGAGCTGTTTTTT.